The rows below give T cell receptor beta chains drawn from one sample of a study of blood T cells in healthy people across ages. TCRdb re-called the 5' RACE reads with MiXCR, one entry per CDR3 protein. The sample has about 1,600,000 distinct CDR3 sequences, approximately 38% seen once; the top ten hold roughly 8.2%. Sequences were obtained from blood. The receptors were gathered from a woman aged 18-29 years in good health. Each CDR3 is given with its conserved first and last residue. D genes are given only for firm matches. Only some rows state a clone size, as once, few, many or a class for expanded clones.

j_gene	abundance	v_gene	d_gene	len	CDR3aa	CDR3nt
TRBJ2-1	-	TRBV4-1	TRBD2	15	CASSQPSGGANEQFF	TGCGCCAGCAGCCAACCTAGCGGGGGGGCGAATGAGCAGTTCTTC
TRBJ2-5	-	TRBV10-3	TRBD1	14	CAIREDRGKETQYF	TGTGCCATCAGGGAGGACAGGGGGAAAGAGACCCAGTACTTC
TRBJ2-1	-	TRBV28	-	16	CASSPWRGSSYNEQFF	TGTGCCAGCAGCCCATGGAGGGGGAGCTCCTACAATGAGCAGTTCTTC
TRBJ2-3	-	TRBV12-5	TRBD2	16	CASGTGLAGGVDTQYF	TGTGCTAGTGGTACGGGACTAGCGGGAGGAGTAGATACGCAGTATTTT
TRBJ2-1	-	TRBV7-8	TRBD1	16	CASSSRTGEAYNEQFF	TGTGCCAGCAGCTCCCGGACAGGGGAAGCCTACAATGAGCAGTTCTTC
TRBJ2-7	few	TRBV7-2	-	14	CASSLGPSVYEQYF	TGTGCCAGCAGCTTAGGTCCGAGCGTCTACGAGCAGTACTTC
TRBJ2-3	-	TRBV5-1	-	16	CASSLGAPGKGDTQYF	TGCGCCAGCAGCTTGGGGGCCCCCGGAAAGGGAGATACGCAGTATTTT
TRBJ2-1	-	TRBV7-9	-	15	CASAPPGVLVNEQFF	TGTGCCAGCGCGCCCCCCGGGGTTCTAGTTAATGAGCAGTTCTTC
TRBJ2-2	-	TRBV4-2	-	13	CASSQELTGELFF	TGTGCCAGCAGCCAAGAGCTCACCGGGGAGCTGTTTTTT
TRBJ1-4	-	TRBV4-1	-	15	CASSLAGPTNEKLFF	TGCGCCAGCAGCCTAGCTGGACCAACTAATGAAAAACTGTTTTTT
TRBJ2-1	-	TRBV20-1	-	15	CSARVVRLTVDEQFF	TGCAGTGCTAGAGTAGTTAGACTGACGGTGGATGAGCAGTTCTTC
TRBJ2-5	-	TRBV6-5	-	15	CASSSLAPRVETQYF	TGTGCCAGCAGTTCTCTAGCACCCCGGGTGGAGACCCAGTACTTC
TRBJ1-2	few	TRBV25-1	-	13	CASSRAGISGYTF	TGTGCCAGCAGTAGGGCAGGGATTAGTGGCTACACCTTC
TRBJ2-6	few	TRBV5-1	TRBD2	14	CASSAPGGSNVLTF	TGCGCCAGCAGCGCGCCGGGGGGTTCCAACGTCCTGACTTTC
TRBJ2-7	few	TRBV2	TRBD2	14	CASSGASGNYEQYF	TGTGCCAGCAGTGGAGCTAGCGGTAACTACGAGCAGTACTTC
TRBJ2-6	-	TRBV4-2	-	16	CASSQDGGTGANVLTF	TGTGCCAGCAGCCAAGATGGCGGGACCGGGGCCAACGTCCTGACTTTC
TRBJ2-7	-	TRBV12-3/TRBV12-4	TRBD2	14	CASSWEGGQREQYF	TGTGCCAGCAGTTGGGAGGGAGGCCAGCGCGAGCAGTACTTC
TRBJ2-1	few	TRBV7-3	-	17	CASSSLVDSGTYNEQFF	TGTGCCAGCAGCTCCCTCGTAGATTCGGGCACCTACAATGAGCAGTTCTTC
TRBJ2-7	few	TRBV10-3	-	13	CAIKAAGFYEQYF	TGTGCCATCAAGGCGGCAGGATTCTACGAGCAGTACTTC
TRBJ2-7	-	TRBV7-9	TRBD2	15	CASSWGLAGSHEQYF	TGTGCCAGCAGCTGGGGACTAGCGGGCAGCCACGAGCAGTACTTC
TRBJ1-4	few	TRBV29-1	TRBD1	14	CSVEDRQGGEKLFF	TGCAGCGTTGAAGATCGACAGGGAGGAGAAAAACTGTTTTTT
TRBJ2-2	-	TRBV20-1	-	15	CSARLSRADTGELFF	TGCAGTGCTAGGCTCTCGCGGGCGGACACCGGGGAGCTGTTTTTT
TRBJ1-1	-	TRBV24-1	-	13	CATSDSDVSEAFF	TGTGCCACCAGTGACTCGGATGTATCGGAAGCTTTCTTT
TRBJ2-1	few	TRBV7-2	TRBD2	16	CASSLAYSGAYNEQFF	TGTGCCAGCAGCTTAGCGTACAGCGGGGCATACAATGAGCAGTTCTTC